The 6 T cell receptor beta chains below all came from one sample that was sequenced in a study of identical twins (dated by TCRdb to between 2015 and 2016). The method behind the library was 5' RACE. The run used an Illumina HiSeq 2000. The public reads were quality trimmed at Q25 with fastp and then assembled into clones with MiXCR by TCRdb, keeping productive beta chains. Every CDR3 protein is listed once, alongside the most common genes and DNA of its rows. This sample holds hundreds of thousands of distinct CDR3 sequences; 7.1% were observed only once. The leading ten clones occupy roughly 1.6% of the sample. These data were likewise used in another study, on yellow fever vaccine responses in identical twins.

Sequencing used PBMCs. The receptors derive from a woman aged 18-29 years in good health.

V usage is TRBV4-1 and J usage is TRBJ1-2; the match to TRBD1 covers 10 bases. Germline V gene sequence: CDR1 MGHRA, CDR2 YSYEKL. The junction had 9 bases not matched to a gene; V was cut back by 3 bases and J by 5 bases. The CDR3 runs to 16 residues. CDR3 protein: CASSHLSRDRGYGYTF. DNA of the CDR3: TGCGCCAGCAGCCACCTCTCAAGGGACAGGGGATATGGCTACACCTTC.

This clonotype was detected ten times or more. V is TRBV29-1 and J is TRBJ1-1; perhaps TRBD1 as D (6 bases). Germline V gene lookup returns CDR1 SQVTM and CDR2 ANQGSEA. The V end lost 3 bases, the J end lost 4 bases, and 9 bases lay between the germline ends. CDR3 length: 12 residues. The CDR3, as DNA: TGCAGCGTTGATGGGGGCCGCACTGAAGCTTTCTTT. Its translation: CSVDGGRTEAFF.

V is TRBV12-3 or TRBV12-4 and J is TRBJ1-6; the D is unclear. V dropped 3 bases and J dropped 10 bases, with 7 bases sitting between them. The CDR3 has 12 residues. The CDR3 DNA reads as TGTGCCAGCAGTTTCGGGTCATCACCCCTCCACTTT. Residues: CASSFGSSPLHF.

Ten or more counts support this clonotype. V gene TRBV29-1 combines with J gene TRBJ2-1; 12 bases are shared with TRBD2. Germline values: CDR1 SQVTM, CDR2 ANQGSEA. CDR3 size: 17 residues. The V segment lost 7 bases and the J segment 5 bases; nucleotides outside the gene matches: 15. Written as DNA, the CDR3 is TGCAGCGCCCTTCAGCTAGCGGGAGGGCCCGGGGACAATGAGCAGTTCTTC. Residues: CSALQLAGGPGDNEQFF.

The chain employs TRBV12-3 or TRBV12-4 and TRBJ2-7; D ambiguous. Trimming cost V 4 bases and J 0 bases, with 19 bases left between them. The CDR3 length is 17 residues. The CDR3 region has the DNA TGTGCCAGCAGTTCTCATCGACTTCGCAATCCCTCCTACGAGCAGTACTTC. Translating gives CASSSHRLRNPSYEQYF.

In this sample, this clonotype turned up many times. One junction end disagrees with the germline gene, perhaps due to a read error. The CDR3 DNA is TGTGCCAGCAGCTTAGGGGGGGCCGGCACAGATACGCAGTATTTT. Protein sequence: CASSLGGAGTDTQYF. The chain employs TRBV12-3 or TRBV12-4 and TRBJ2-3; D is perhaps TRBD2 (7 bases). This CDR3 spans 15 amino acids.